The rows below give T cell receptor beta chains drawn from one sample of a study of human thymus T cells. Produced via immunoSEQ multiplex PCR; TCRdb's table is partial and in-frame only. The repertoire holds some 120,000 clones, with about 95% as singletons. Sequencing was done on a sample of thymus tissue. The receptors originated from a boy less than two years old with a congenital heart defect but otherwise immunologically healthy. CDR3s include the opening cysteine and the closing phenylalanine or tryptophan. The D gene is left open where the match is weak. The listing skips clone size in some rows; elsewhere it reads once, few, many or a size class.

>TRBV6-1|.|TRBJ1-1|TRBD1
CASSFRQGLRKAFF
TGTGCCAGCAGTTTTCGACAGGGTCTAAGGAAGGCTTTCTTT
>TRBV7-6|.|TRBJ2-5|TRBD2
CASSPGLAKETQYF
TGTGCCAGCAGCCCAGGACTAGCAAAAGAGACCCAGTACTTC
>TRBV4-3|.|TRBJ2-3|.
CASSRRDTQRPYTQYF
TGCGCCAGCAGCCGTCGGGACACTCAACGGCCATATACGCAGTATTTT
>TRBV4-2|once|TRBJ2-4|.
CASSHQRVAKNIQYF
TGTGCCAGCAGCCATCAAAGGGTAGCCAAAAACATTCAGTACTTC
>TRBV27|.|TRBJ2-1|TRBD1
CASWGQSASYNEQFF
TGTGCCAGCTGGGGACAGTCTGCCTCCTACAATGAGCAGTTCTTC
>TRBV6-4|.|TRBJ1-1|.
CASSESRNTEAFF
TGTGCCAGCAGTGAAAGTCGTAACACTGAAGCTTTCTTT
>TRBV4-1|.|TRBJ2-2|TRBD1
CASSHDGTAPTNTGELFF
TGCGCCAGCAGCCACGACGGGACAGCCCCAACGAACACCGGGGAGCTGTTTTTT
>TRBV2|.|TRBJ2-6|TRBD1
CASSEMRDRGPTSGANVLTF
TGTGCCAGCAGTGAAATGCGGGACAGGGGTCCTACTTCTGGGGCCAACGTCCTGACTTTC
>TRBV5-4|.|TRBJ2-2|TRBD1
CASSLPGQGNLYTGELFF
TGTGCCAGCAGCTTGCCGGGACAGGGTAATCTCTACACCGGGGAGCTGTTTTTT
>TRBV9|.|TRBJ2-2|.
CASSVAAGANTGELFF
TGTGCCAGCAGCGTAGCGGCAGGGGCGAACACCGGGGAGCTGTTTTTT
>TRBV11-2|once|TRBJ2-4|TRBD2
CASSSTSGRINIQYF
TGTGCCAGCAGCTCGACTAGCGGGCGGATAAACATTCAGTACTTC
>TRBV10-3|once|TRBJ2-7|TRBD2
CAISPLAASSYEQYF
TGTGCCATCAGCCCTCTAGCGGCCAGCTCCTACGAGCAGTACTTC
>TRBV4-3|.|TRBJ1-2|TRBD1
CASSPRQGRVEGSYGYTF
TGCGCCAGCAGCCCCCGACAGGGTAGGGTGGAGGGGAGCTATGGCTACACCTTC
>TRBV7-2|.|TRBJ2-7|TRBD1
CASSLGGGSSYEQYF
TGTGCCAGCAGCTTAGGAGGGGGCAGCTCCTACGAGCAGTACTTC
>TRBV11-3|.|TRBJ1-3|TRBD1
CASSPPDRSEKNTIYF
TGTGCCAGCAGTCCCCCGGACAGGTCGGAAAAGAACACCATATATTTT
>TRBV7-6|.|TRBJ2-2|TRBD1
CASSLGGTGGASGELFF
TGTGCCAGCAGCTTAGGTGGTACAGGGGGCGCCTCCGGGGAGCTGTTTTTT
>TRBV6-5|.|TRBJ1-2|TRBD1
CASSYRDRGSYTF
TGTGCCAGCAGTTACCGGGACAGGGGTAGCTACACCTTC
>TRBV10-3|.|TRBJ1-2|.
CAISDPTSRKNYGYTF
TGTGCCATCAGTGACCCGACCAGCAGGAAAAACTATGGCTACACCTTC
>TRBV9|.|TRBJ2-1|.
CASSVTARPSSYNEQFF
TGTGCCAGCAGCGTGACCGCTCGGCCAAGCTCCTACAATGAGCAGTTCTTC
>TRBV5-5|.|TRBJ2-7|.
CASSLAPTGLGSYEQYF
TGTGCCAGCAGCTTGGCCCCGACAGGTCTCGGCTCCTACGAGCAGTACTTC
>TRBV27|.|TRBJ1-5|TRBD1
CASSPPPRDRGRVGNQPQHF
TGTGCCAGCAGTCCCCCACCCCGGGACAGGGGGCGGGTAGGCAATCAGCCCCAGCATTTT
>TRBV5-8|.|TRBJ2-3|TRBD2
CASRDGLAGAGGTQYF
TGTGCCAGCAGGGACGGACTAGCGGGGGCCGGGGGGACGCAGTATTTT
>TRBV2|.|TRBJ1-6|.
CASRRGDLREDSPLHF
TGTGCCAGCAGGAGAGGAGACCTCCGCGAAGATTCACCCCTCCACTTT
>TRBV12-5|.|TRBJ2-2|TRBD1
CASGSRRQHRGPKEVRELFF
TGTGCTAGTGGTTCAAGAAGACAGCACAGGGGACCCAAGGAGGTCAGGGAGCTGTTTTTT
>TRBV7-9|few|TRBJ1-6|.
CASSLGGWGSPLHF
TGTGCCAGCAGCCTGGGGGGCTGGGGATCACCCCTCCACTTT
>TRBV27|.|TRBJ2-2|TRBD2
CASSLGGETTGELFF
TGTGCCAGCAGCCTGGGGGGGGAAACCACCGGGGAGCTGTTTTTT
>TRBV5-1|.|TRBJ2-1|.
CASSLAGQGGKNEQFF
TGCGCCAGCAGCTTGGCAGGGCAGGGAGGAAAGAATGAGCAGTTCTTC
>TRBV27|.|TRBJ2-3|.
CASSRGGVDTQYF
TGTGCCAGCAGTAGAGGGGGGGTAGATACGCAGTATTTT
>TRBV6-1|.|TRBJ2-3|.
CASSELEGGRGTDTQYF
TGTGCCAGCAGTGAACTGGAAGGTGGCCGGGGCACAGATACGCAGTATTTT
>TRBV6-5|.|TRBJ2-1|TRBD2
CASSYLATSGFNEQFF
TGTGCCAGCAGTTATTTAGCCACTAGCGGGTTCAATGAGCAGTTCTTC
>TRBV21-1|.|TRBJ2-1|.
CASSKDSPFYLNEQFF
TGTGCCAGCAGCAAAGATTCCCCCTTCTACCTCAATGAGCAGTTCTTC
>TRBV30|.|TRBJ1-2|.
CASKSQGLFNYGYTF
TGTGCCTCAAAGTCCCAGGGGCTGTTTAACTATGGCTACACCTTC
>TRBV10-1|.|TRBJ1-2|.
CASSESPKDGDYYGYTF
TGCGCCAGCAGTGAGTCACCTAAGGACGGTGACTACTATGGCTACACCTTC
>TRBV7-9|.|TRBJ2-7|.
CASSQKRGQSYEQYF
TGTGCCAGCAGCCAGAAGCGTGGACAGTCCTACGAGCAGTACTTC
>TRBV7-9|.|TRBJ1-3|.
CASSLRASGNTIYF
TGTGCCAGCAGCTTACGGGCCTCTGGAAACACCATATATTTT
>TRBV7-7|few|TRBJ2-1|TRBD1
CASSPRTGQGINEQFF
TGTGCCAGCAGCCCACGAACAGGACAGGGAATAAATGAGCAGTTCTTC
>TRBV5-6|.|TRBJ1-6|.
CASSLAPTGRGSPLHF
TGTGCCAGCAGCTTGGCTCCGACCGGGCGAGGGTCACCCCTCCACTTT
>TRBV28|once|TRBJ1-2|TRBD1
CASSPGQGVTYGYTF
TGTGCCAGCAGTCCCGGACAGGGGGTTACCTATGGCTACACCTTC
>TRBV19|once|TRBJ1-3|TRBD1
CASSSQGQPGNTIYF
TGTGCCAGTAGTTCCCAGGGACAGCCTGGAAACACCATATATTTT
>TRBV28|.|TRBJ1-1|TRBD1
CASSLGQTNTEAFF
TGTGCCAGCAGCCTGGGACAGACGAACACTGAAGCTTTCTTT
>TRBV19|.|TRBJ1-3|.
CASSRDTFSGNTIYF
TGTGCCAGTAGCCGGGACACATTCTCTGGAAACACCATATATTTT
>TRBV4-2|.|TRBJ1-1|.
CASSPYRINCTEAFF
TGTGCCAGCAGCCCTTACAGGATTAACTGCACGGAAGCTTTCTTT
>TRBV5-6|.|TRBJ1-6|.
CASSLDPNNSPLHF
TGTGCCAGCAGCTTGGATCCAAATAATTCACCCCTCCACTTT
>TRBV19|.|TRBJ1-1|.
CASSMGVGQPVNTEAFF
TGTGCCAGTAGTATGGGGGTGGGGCAGCCTGTAAACACTGAAGCTTTCTTT
>TRBV9|.|TRBJ2-3|TRBD1
CASSPGTADSTDTQYF
TGTGCCAGCAGCCCGGGGACAGCAGATAGCACAGATACGCAGTATTTT
>TRBV5-4|.|TRBJ1-2|TRBD1
CASSPGTGGNGYTF
TGTGCCAGCAGCCCGGGGACAGGGGGCAATGGCTACACCTTC
>TRBV28|.|TRBJ2-1|TRBD1
CASSPGDRENEQFF
TGTGCCAGCAGTCCGGGGGACAGGGAGAATGAGCAGTTCTTC
>TRBV19|.|TRBJ1-2|.
CASRTASGGYTF
TGTGCCAGCCGGACCGCCTCTGGCGGCTACACCTTC
>TRBV28|.|TRBJ2-5|TRBD1
CASSFGQGALETQYF
TGTGCCAGCAGTTTTGGGCAGGGGGCGTTGGAGACCCAGTACTTC
>TRBV19|.|TRBJ1-1|.
CASQLRVNTEAFF
TGTGCCAGCCAACTCAGGGTGAACACTGAAGCTTTCTTT
>TRBV11-3|.|TRBJ2-5|.
CASSLEGHRLPKETQYF
TGTGCCAGCAGCCTAGAAGGGCACCGATTACCCAAAGAGACCCAGTACTTC
>TRBV25-1|.|TRBJ1-1|.
CASSEWGLNQPGGTEAFF
TGTGCCAGCAGTGAATGGGGCCTAAACCAACCCGGGGGCACTGAAGCTTTCTTT
>TRBV28|.|TRBJ1-3|TRBD1
CASSSRDRAGNTIYF
TGTGCCAGCAGTTCCCGGGACAGGGCTGGAAACACCATATATTTT